Below, 10 T cell receptor beta chains from the same sample are listed, as sequenced in a study of OX40 agonist ivuxolimab in advanced cancers. TCRdb's table, derived via immunoSEQ multiplex PCR, lists solely in-frame clones and lacks some. Of tens of thousands of clones in the sample, roughly 86% were seen once. The sequenced sample was CD4+ or CD8+ T cells sorted from blood, obtained in a trial of the OX40 agonist ivuxolimab. These receptors came from an adult with an advanced solid tumor such as melanoma, head and neck, liver or kidney cancer.

This clone was found a few times. The rearrangement links TRBV12-5 to TRBJ1-5; 9 bases align to TRBD1. The CDR3 has 16 residues. Germline-derived CDR1 and CDR2 are LGHNT and FRNRAP. V was clipped by 3 bases and J by 8 bases; unmatched bases: 11. This chain's CDR3 is CASGLGTGRTREPQHF. The CDR3, as DNA: TGTGCTAGTGGTTTAGGGACAGGGCGGACCAGGGAGCCCCAGCATTTT.

CDR3 DNA: TGTGCCAGCACTGCGATTGGCAGCTCCTATAATTCACCCCTCCACTTT. Protein: CASTAIGSSYNSPLHF. The rearrangement links TRBV2 to TRBJ1-6; D not certain. The germline V gene has CDR1 SNHLY and CDR2 FYNNEI. The CDR3 is 16 residues long. Deletions cut 7 bases from V and 0 bases from J, with 13 bases between.

V and J are TRBV28 and TRBJ2-1, with 16 bases fitting TRBD2. Per the germline V gene, CDR1 is MDHEN and CDR2 is SYDVKM. The CDR3 runs to 20 residues. V lost 7 bases, J lost 3 bases, and 15 bases stayed unmatched. CDR3 DNA: TGTGCCAGCAACTCGGCATCGGGACTAGCGGGAGGGCCCCGCTACAATGAGCAGTTCTTC. Translated: CASNSASGLAGGPRYNEQFF.

This clone showed up just once. The chain employs TRBV30 and TRBJ2-3, with TRBD2 matching over 7 bases. The CDR3 totals 15 residues. Germline CDR1 and CDR2: GTSNPN and SVGIG (reference sequence). The J segment lost 6 bases and the V segment lost 6 bases, leaving 15 bases of the junction unmatched. As DNA, the CDR3 is TGTGCCTGTGATCCCCCAGGGAGGGCCACGGATACGCAGTATTTT. Protein sequence: CACDPPGRATDTQYF. The whole variable domain, filled in from reference TRBV30 and TRBJ2-3, reads SQTIHQWPATLVQPVGSPLSLECTVEGTSNPNLYWYRQAAGRGLQLLFYSVGIGQISSEVPQNLSASRPQDRQFILSSKKLLLSDSGFYLCACDPPGRATDTQYFGPGTRLTVL.

This rearrangement joins TRBV5-4 to TRBJ2-2; 9 bases are shared with TRBD2. The V segment lost 3 bases and the J segment 6 bases; nucleotides outside the gene matches: 15. CDR3 length: 18 residues. CDR1 and CDR2 (germline): SGHNT, YYREEE (reference sequence). The CDR3 coding sequence is TGTGCCAGCAGCTCCCTTGCAATTAGCGGGGGATCTTCCGGGGAGCTGTTTTTT. Translated, it gives CASSSLAISGGSSGELFF.

The chain combines TRBV7-3 with TRBJ2-5, with D possibly being TRBD1 (6 bases). CDR1 is SGHTA, CDR2 FQGTGA, per germline. The CDR3 spans 14 residues. V shed 5 bases and J shed 2 bases, with 12 bases lying between them. Here the CDR3 DNA reads TGTGCCAGCAGCCTTAATACAGGGCAAGAGACCCAGTACTTC. Translating it yields CASSLNTGQETQYF.

This clone was picked up one time. The chain employs TRBV5-1 and TRBJ1-2, with 11 bases that match TRBD1. Losses at the gene ends were 0 bases for V and 7 bases for J; bases not matched to a gene: 5. Germline assignment: CDR1 SGHRS and CDR2 YFSETQ. The CDR3 runs 15 residues. The CDR3 DNA reads TGCGCCAGCAGCTTGGAGTTGGGACAGGGGGTTGGCTACACCTTC. Translation: CASSLELGQGVGYTF. The variable domain in full, completed from reference TRBV5-1 and TRBJ1-2, reads KAGVTQTPRYLIKTRGQQVTLSCSPISGHRSVSWYQQTPGQGLQFLFEYFSETQRNKGNFPGRFSGRQFSNSRSEMNVSTLELGDSALYLCASSLELGQGVGYTFGSGTRLTVV.

Here the CDR3 DNA reads TGTGCCAGCTCACCTAGCGGGAGTGAAACCTACGAGCAGTACTTC. It specifies CASSPSGSETYEQYF. V and J are TRBV18 and TRBJ2-7; TRBD2 aligns across 9 bases. The CDR3 totals 15 residues. Per germline, CDR1 KGHSH and CDR2 LQKENI. Trimming at V came to 3 bases and at J to 2 bases, leaving 5 bases not matched to a gene.

This chain joins TRBV19 and TRBJ1-4; the match to TRBD1 covers 9 bases. CDR3 length equals 15 residues. The germline gives CDR1 LNHDA, CDR2 SQIVND (reference sequence). V lost 5 bases and J lost 5; bases outside the gene matches: 6. In DNA, the CDR3 is TGTGCCAGTAGTCCTCCGGGACAGGGCAATGAAAAACTGTTTTTT. It codes for CASSPPGQGNEKLFF. Based on the CDR3 plus reference TRBV19 and TRBJ1-4, the full variable domain is DGGITQSPKYLFRKEGQNVTLSCEQNLNHDAMYWYRQDPGQGLRLIYYSQIVNDFQKGDIAEGYSVSREKKESFPLTVTSAQKNPTAFYLCASSPPGQGNEKLFFGSGTQLSVL.

The count of this clone is one. The V gene is TRBV5-4, the J gene TRBJ2-5; the match to TRBD2 covers 10 bases. CDR3 length equals 15 residues. Germline V gene lookup returns CDR1 SGHNT and CDR2 YYREEE (reference sequence). V was clipped by 2 bases and J by 4 bases; unmatched bases: 5. This chain's CDR3 is CASSFSGGPGETQYF. CDR3 DNA: TGTGCCAGCAGCTTTAGCGGGGGGCCAGGAGAGACCCAGTACTTC.